The 27 T cell receptor beta chains below were found in one sample sequenced in a study of tumor and adjacent non-tumor tissue in lung cancer. RNA was extracted from bulk tissue without any cell sorting. The library came from three nested PCR rounds adapted from ARM-PCR protocols. TCRdb analysed the multiplex PCR reads with MiXCR anew, one entry per CDR3 protein. The sample carries fewer than 150,000 distinct CDR3 sequences, approximately 70% recorded once. Sequencing was carried out using lung tumor tissue. The receptor set was obtained from a man in his fifties or sixties with small cell lung cancer.

This clonotype appeared once. Just one base apart from a much larger clone, this may be a read error. The V call is TRBV29-1, the J call TRBJ1-1; D is unclear. Germline V gene sequence: CDR1 SQVTM, CDR2 ANQGSEA. Trimming took off 5 bases at V and 3 bases at J, with 13 bases between the two ends. The CDR3 is made up of 13 amino acids. Here the CDR3 reads CSVRRNPDTEAFF. In nucleotides, the CDR3 is TGCAGCGTTCGACGGAATCCGGACACTGAAGCTTTCTTT.

This clonotype was found a few times. A single base separates this from a much larger clone, so it may be a read error. This chain joins TRBV29-1 and TRBJ2-7, with 7 bases that match TRBD1. The CDR3 sequence is 12 residues long. Germline CDR1 is SQVTM and CDR2 is ANQGSEA. The CDR3 DNA sequence: TGCGGCGTTCGAGGGGGCCGGGCGGAGCAGTACTTC. This encodes CGVRGGRAEQYF.

As for this clonotype: Just one base apart from a much larger clone, this may be a read error. The rearrangement joins TRBV6-5 to TRBJ1-6; D may be TRBD1 (6 bases). The CDR3 is 15 amino acids. Germline CDR1 is MNHEY and CDR2 is SVGAGI. CDR3 bases: TGTGCCAGCAAGATCCTCGGGGGGCAAAATTCATCCCTCCACTTT. This sequence encodes CASKILGGQNSSLHF.

This clonotype showed up many times. This chain joins TRBV20-1 and TRBJ2-7, with D unclear. The CDR3 totals 15 residues. The germline V gene has CDR1 DFQATT and CDR2 SNEGSKA (reference sequence). V dropped 0 bases and J dropped 1 base, with 13 bases sitting between them. In DNA, the CDR3 is TGCAGTGCTAGAGACGGAGAGGCAGATTCCTACGAGCAGTACTTC. This sequence encodes CSARDGEADSYEQYF.

This clonotype was seen at least ten times. V and J are TRBV12-3 or TRBV12-4 and TRBJ2-3; 10 bases agree with TRBD2. The CDR3 is made up of 17 amino acids. With V trimmed by 6 bases and J by 2 bases, 11 bases remained unmatched. CDR3 in amino acids: CASSSRRTSGYTDTQYF. The CDR3 DNA sequence: TGTGCCAGCAGCTCCCGACGGACTAGCGGATACACAGATACGCAGTATTTT.

About this clonotype itself: An end of the junction differs from the germline gene, which may be a read error. The chain recombines TRBV20-1 with TRBJ1-1; 10 bases are shared with TRBD1. This CDR3 comprises 13 residues. Germline V lookup: CDR1 DFQATT, CDR2 SNEGSKA (reference sequence). The CDR3 loop reads CSATGGWNTEALF. In DNA form, the CDR3 reads TGCAGTGCGACAGGGGGCTGGAACACTGAAGCTTTATTT.

Remarks on this clonotype: No conserved phenylalanine or tryptophan ends this CDR3, so it is likely a read error. The chain combines TRBV5-6 with TRBJ2-1; 7 bases are shared with TRBD1. Trimming at V came to 0 bases and at J to 3 bases, leaving 6 bases not matched to a gene. CDR1 is SGHDT and CDR2 is YYEEEE in the germline V gene. The CDR3 runs 16 residues. The CDR3 region has the DNA TGTGCCAGCAGCTTGGGGGGTAGGGGGCTCTACAATGAGCAGTTCTAC. Protein sequence: CASSLGGRGLYNEQFY.

Comment on this clonotype: A much larger clone lies a single base off, so this may be a read error. This chain uses TRBV20-1 with TRBJ1-3; D might be TRBD1 (5 bases). CDR3 length equals 13 residues. The germline V gene encodes CDR1 DFQATT and CDR2 SNEGSKA (reference sequence). V was pared by 6 bases and J by 2 bases, with 11 bases between. The CDR3: CSASAGAGNTIYF. The CDR3, as DNA: TGCAGTGCCTCCGCGGGGGCTGGAAACACCATATATTTT.

In this sample, this clonotype turned up a few times. The V gene is TRBV11-2, the J gene TRBJ2-3, with 7 bases fitting TRBD2. The CDR3 totals 13 residues. After removal of 4 bases from V and 4 bases from J, the junction contained 2 bases not matched to a gene. Germline CDR1 reads SGHAT; CDR2 reads FQNNGV. The CDR3 DNA reads TGTGCCAGCAGCTGGGGGGGTCCAGATACGCAGTATTTT. Amino acids: CASSWGGPDTQYF. Looking up the rest from reference TRBV11-2 and TRBJ2-3 gives the full variable domain: EAGVAQSPRYKIIEKRQSVAFWCNPISGHATLYWYQQILGQGPKLLIQFQNNGVVDDSQLPKDRFSAERLKGVDSTLKIQPAKLEDSAVYLCASSWGGPDTQYFGPGTRLTVL.

This clonotype has more than one count but fewer than ten. This sequence joins TRBV28 and TRBJ2-5; D call uncertain. Germline lookup yields CDR1 MDHEN and CDR2 SYDVKM. The CDR3 contains 13 residues. V was clipped by 5 bases and J by 4 bases, with 11 bases between them. The CDR3 coding sequence is TGTGCCAGCAGTCCAAGGTTGGGAGAGACCCAGTACTTC. This codes for CASSPRLGETQYF.

The chain is built from TRBV14 and TRBJ2-2; 9 nucleotides match TRBD2. After removal of 10 bases from V and 3 bases from J, the junction contained 9 bases not matched to a gene. The CDR3 consists of 15 residues. Germline assignment: CDR1 SGHDN and CDR2 FVKESK. CDR3 residues: CAIRLAGEYTGELFF. In DNA form, the CDR3 reads TGTGCCATCAGGTTAGCGGGAGAGTACACCGGGGAGCTGTTTTTT.

With respect to this clonotype: It may be a read error: a sequence one base away is much more abundant. The chain recombines TRBV6-1 with TRBJ2-3; D is uncertain. Germline lookup yields CDR1 MNHNS and CDR2 SASEGT. The CDR3 has 16 residues. With 1 base removed from V and 0 bases from J, the gap between germline ends came to 11 bases. This chain's CDR3 is CASSEERTTSTDTQYF. The CDR3 coding sequence is TGTGCCAGCAGTGAAGAGAGAACAACTAGCACAGATACGCAGTATTTT.

A note on this clonotype: At one boundary the junction diverges from the germline segment, which might be a read error. The chain uses TRBV20-1 and TRBJ2-2; 9 bases line up with TRBD1. The germline CDR1 and CDR2 sequences are DFQATT and SNEGSKA (reference sequence). This CDR3 comprises 17 residues. The CDR3 nucleotides read TGCAGTGTTAGATCGGCAGTACAGGGGGCTTTGACCGGGGAGCTGTTTTTT. Translation: CSVRSAVQGALTGELFF.

Worth noting for this clonotype: The junction and the germline gene differ at one end; a read error may be behind it. The CDR3 protein is CASSFSRTDTGELFF. In nucleotides, the CDR3 is TGTGCTAGCAGTTTCTCTAGGACAGACACCGGGGAACTGTTTTTT. The V and J genes are TRBV12-3 or TRBV12-4 and TRBJ2-2; D possibly corresponds to TRBD1 (6 bases). The CDR3 has 15 residues.

This clonotype was seen ten or more times. V usage is TRBV20-1 and J usage is TRBJ2-5; 7 bases line up with TRBD1. CDR3 length: 13 residues. In germline, CDR1 is DFQATT, CDR2 SNEGSKA (reference sequence). CDR3: CSARTGYSETQYF. The CDR3 nucleotides read TGCAGCGCCAGGACAGGATATTCCGAGACCCAGTACTTC.

The chain recombines TRBV12-3 or TRBV12-4 with TRBJ1-1, with TRBD1 as a possible D gene (6 bases). The CDR3 has 13 residues. V lost 6 bases, J lost 5 bases, and 13 bases lay in between. This CDR3 reads CASSLNQGTEAFF. CDR3 DNA sequence: TGTGCCAGCAGCCTCAATCAGGGGACTGAAGCTTTCTTT.

Turning to this clonotype: A read error may produce the germline difference seen at one junction end. V gene TRBV12-5 combines with J gene TRBJ2-2; a weak D match, TRBD2 (5 bases). CDR1 is LGHNT, CDR2 FRNRAP, per germline. This CDR3 comprises 21 residues. CDR3 nucleotide sequence: TGTGCTAGTGGCTTGGGTACGGAAGGACCCCGGGAAGCAAATAAAACCGGGGAGCTGTTTTTT. It is translated as CASGLGTEGPREANKTGELFF.

As for this clonotype: One junction end does not reproduce the germline sequence, and a read error may be involved. The rearrangement links TRBV12-3 or TRBV12-4 to TRBJ2-3; D is unresolved. This CDR3 has 14 residues. CDR3 amino acids: CARSVGISRDTQYF. In nucleotides, the CDR3 is TGTGCCAGAAGTGTGGGGATTAGCAGAGATACGCAGTATTTT.

About this clonotype itself: The junction and the germline gene differ at one end; a read error may be behind it. This chain links TRBV11-2 with TRBJ1-2; the D is unclear. The germline V gene has CDR1 SGHAT and CDR2 FQNNGV. CDR3 length: 14 amino acids. The CDR3: CGSSYRPLAGGYTF. The CDR3 DNA reads TGTGGCAGCAGCTATCGGCCCCTTGCGGGGGGCTACACCTTC.

The V and J genes are TRBV30 and TRBJ1-1; D call uncertain. The germline V gene encodes CDR1 GTSNPN and CDR2 SVGIG (reference sequence). Between the trimmed V and J ends, which lost 2 bases and 0 bases, there was a span of 10 bases. The CDR3 covers 14 residues. CDR3 DNA sequence: TGTGCCTGGAGTCAGGACGGACTGAACACTGAAGCTTTCTTT. Protein: CAWSQDGLNTEAFF.

The V gene is TRBV28, the J gene TRBJ1-5; no definite D call. The DNA end is a closer match to TRBJ2-3, so the J assignment may be wrong. Germline CDR1 is MDHEN and CDR2 is SYDVKM. The CDR3 runs to 15 residues. CDR3 sequence reads: CASRPPRSAVQPQYF. The CDR3 DNA follows: TGTGCCAGCAGACCCCCCAGGAGTGCGGTTCAGCCCCAGTATTTT.

For this clonotype: One end of the junction varies from germline; a read error may be responsible. J is TRBJ1-3 and V is TRBV28; 10 nucleotides agree with TRBD1. The CDR3 is 15 amino acids. Germline lookup yields CDR1 MDHEN and CDR2 SYDVKM. The CDR3 is CATSKADRGRGTIYF. DNA of the CDR3: TGTGCCACCAGTAAAGCAGACAGGGGGCGGGGCACCATATATTTT.

Concerning this clonotype itself: One end of the junction fails to match germline, which may point to a read error. The chain recombines TRBV20-1 with TRBJ1-1; 9 bases are a match to TRBD1. This CDR3 is built from 17 residues. The germline gives CDR1 DFQATT, CDR2 SNEGSKA (reference sequence). CDR3 loop: CSARDFGTGQSDTEAFF. The CDR3 DNA is TGCAGTGCTAGAGATTTTGGGACAGGGCAGTCGGACACTGAGGCTTTCTTT.

The chain has TRBV20-1 and TRBJ2-7, with 13 bases aligning to TRBD2. The CDR3 extends over 14 amino acids. Germline CDR1 and CDR2: DFQATT and SNEGSKA (reference sequence). The J segment lost 8 bases and the V segment lost 6 bases, leaving 10 bases of the junction unmatched. The CDR3 loop reads CSAGTSGTITKQYF. The CDR3 DNA sequence: TGCAGTGCCGGGACTAGCGGGACAATCACCAAGCAGTACTTC.

The rearrangement uses TRBV20-1 and TRBJ1-2; D gene unclear. The CDR3 covers 14 residues. Trimming removed 6 bases from V and 4 bases from J, with 18 bases in between. Germline V gene data show CDR1 as DFQATT and CDR2 as SNEGSKA (reference sequence). In nucleotides, the CDR3 is TGCAGTGCCATCGGGCCCCCTGGAGGCTATGGCTACACCTTC. This sequence encodes CSAIGPPGGYGYTF.

In its sample, this clonotype ranks as medium-sized. The chain carries TRBV12-3 or TRBV12-4 and TRBJ2-7; D is uncertain. The CDR3 is 13 residues long. Trimming took 0 bases from V and 1 from J, leaving 4 bases between them. DNA for the CDR3: TGTGCCAGCAGTTTAGCGCTTTCCTACGAGCAGTACTTC. Protein sequence: CASSLALSYEQYF.

A word on this clonotype: Sequence at one end of the junction differs from germline and may be a read error. The CDR3 coding sequence is TGTGTCAGCAGCTTATTTGCCCGGACTAGCTATTCGGATACGCAGTATTTT. Its protein product is CVSSLFARTSYSDTQYF. V is TRBV7-8 and J is TRBJ2-3; 8 positions agree with TRBD2. Germline CDR1 is SGHVS and CDR2 is FQNEAQ. There are 17 residues in the CDR3.